This TCR beta chain originates from a study of cytomegalovirus exposure and HLA in healthy donors. Notes on this clone: Its antigen is as yet unknown.

The V segment lost 5 bases and the J segment 7 bases; nucleotides outside the gene matches: 10. Germline CDR1 is MNHEY and CDR2 is SVGAGI. This CDR3 has 15 residues. The PCR employed 60 Vbeta primers together with 13 Jbeta primers. The data were produced by immunoSEQ multiplex PCR, yet TCRdb's version contains in-frame clones alone and is incomplete. Here the sample table reports over 50,000 clones. The study, taken as a whole, reports: Sequence variants that were highly shared formed a cluster that was likely a sequencing artifact. The authors listed some 150 TCR beta chains as cytomegalovirus-associated. For most TCR sequences rarity was the rule, although some public TCRs occurred in many donors.

The clonotype originates from a man between 45 and 60 years old in good health and CMV-seropositive. Sequencing was performed on PBMCs. The rearrangement uses TRBV6-5 and TRBJ2-7; the match to TRBD2 covers 11 bases. DNA for the CDR3: TGTGCCAGCAGTATGGGACTAGCGGTTCGTGGGGAGCAGTACTTC. This translates into CASSMGLAVRGEQYF.